The rows below give T cell receptor beta chains drawn from one sample of a study of T cells in Graves' hyperthyroidism and ophthalmopathy. One entry per CDR3 protein, called by TCRdb with MiXCR from the multiplex PCR reads. Of some 350,000 distinct CDR3 sequences in the sample, about a fifth are singletons; the top ten hold about 3.7%. Specimen: blood. These receptors all stem from a woman aged 18-30 years with Graves' hyperthyroidism. Each CDR3 is given with its conserved first and last residue. Fields, in order: CDR3 length, J gene, V gene, clone size, D gene, CDR3 DNA, CDR3 protein. A D gene is named only where the DNA matches it firmly. Not every row has a clone size; where given, it reads once, few, many or a size class.

len: 11
j_gene: TRBJ1-1
v_gene: TRBV12-3/TRBV12-4
abundance: many
d_gene: TRBD1
CDR3nt: TGTGCCAGCAGCCCGGACAGGGCAGCTTTCTTT
CDR3aa: CASSPDRAAFF

len: 18
j_gene: TRBJ1-1
v_gene: TRBV6-2/TRBV6-3
abundance: many
d_gene: .
CDR3nt: TGTGCCAGCAGTTACCGGACCTTGGGGTGGGGAGGCAACACTGAAGCTTTCTTT
CDR3aa: CASSYRTLGWGGNTEAFF

len: 12
j_gene: TRBJ2-7
v_gene: TRBV10-3
abundance: many
d_gene: .
CDR3nt: TGTGCCGTTGCTAGCTTCAGCTACGAGCAGTACTTC
CDR3aa: CAVASFSYEQYF

len: 15
j_gene: TRBJ2-3
v_gene: TRBV10-1
abundance: many
d_gene: TRBD1
CDR3nt: TGCGCCAGCGCCCGGACAGGGGGTCTTAAAGATACGCAGTATTTT
CDR3aa: CASARTGGLKDTQYF

len: 10
j_gene: TRBJ1-1
v_gene: TRBV5-1
abundance: many
d_gene: .
CDR3nt: TGCGCCAGCAGAAGGACTGAAGCTTTCTTT
CDR3aa: CASRRTEAFF

len: 13
j_gene: TRBJ1-1
v_gene: TRBV28
abundance: many
d_gene: .
CDR3nt: TGTGCCAGCAGTTTGTCCAGGGACACTGAAGCTTTCTTT
CDR3aa: CASSLSRDTEAFF

len: 13
j_gene: TRBJ2-5
v_gene: TRBV6-4
abundance: many
d_gene: .
CDR3nt: TGTGCCAGCAGTGACGAGGTGGGGGAGACCCAGTACTTC
CDR3aa: CASSDEVGETQYF

len: 12
j_gene: TRBJ2-2
v_gene: TRBV29-1
abundance: many
d_gene: .
CDR3nt: TGCAGCGTCGCCAGGACAGCCGGGGAGCTGTTTTTT
CDR3aa: CSVARTAGELFF

len: 15
j_gene: TRBJ2-7
v_gene: TRBV28
abundance: many
d_gene: TRBD1
CDR3nt: TGTGCCAGCAGTCCCCTACAGGGGGCAGCCTACGAGCAGTACTTC
CDR3aa: CASSPLQGAAYEQYF

len: 16
j_gene: TRBJ1-3
v_gene: TRBV3-1
abundance: many
d_gene: .
CDR3nt: TGTGCCAGCAGCCAAGTCGGAGGGGGAAGTGGAAACACCATATATTTT
CDR3aa: CASSQVGGGSGNTIYF

len: 15
j_gene: TRBJ1-5
v_gene: TRBV6-1
abundance: many
d_gene: .
CDR3nt: TGTGCCAGCAGTGAAGATAGCAGATTCAATCAGCCCCAGCATTTT
CDR3aa: CASSEDSRFNQPQHF

len: 14
j_gene: TRBJ1-5
v_gene: TRBV12-3/TRBV12-4
abundance: .
d_gene: .
CDR3nt: TGTGCCAGCAGTTTTCACCGGGACTCTCAGCCCCAGCATTTT
CDR3aa: CASSFHRDSQPQHF

len: 16
j_gene: TRBJ1-5
v_gene: TRBV12-3/TRBV12-4
abundance: many
d_gene: .
CDR3nt: TGTGCCAGCAGTTTGTCTGCGGCTTATAGCAATCAGCCCCAGCATTTT
CDR3aa: CASSLSAAYSNQPQHF

len: 15
j_gene: TRBJ1-3
v_gene: TRBV28
abundance: many
d_gene: TRBD1
CDR3nt: TGTGCCAGCAGTCTCCAGGGGGGCGTCGGAAACACCATATATTTT
CDR3aa: CASSLQGGVGNTIYF

len: 14
j_gene: TRBJ2-5
v_gene: TRBV12-3/TRBV12-4
abundance: many
d_gene: .
CDR3nt: TGTGCCAGCACCCACCTGACTAGGCAAGAGACCCAGTACTTC
CDR3aa: CASTHLTRQETQYF

len: 14
j_gene: TRBJ2-7
v_gene: TRBV30
abundance: many
d_gene: TRBD2
CDR3nt: TGTGCCTGGAGTTCCGGGACTAGACGGGGCGAGCAGTACTTC
CDR3aa: CAWSSGTRRGEQYF

len: 15
j_gene: TRBJ2-7
v_gene: TRBV8-2
abundance: .
d_gene: .
CDR3nt: TGTGCTAGCACCTCTTCCTGTGGACAGGACTACGAGCAGTACTTC
CDR3aa: CASTSSCGQDYEQYF

len: 17
j_gene: TRBJ2-2
v_gene: TRBV15
abundance: many
d_gene: TRBD1
CDR3nt: TGTGCCACCAGCAGCTCCGACAGGGGGCTAAGGACCGGGGAGCTGTTTTTT
CDR3aa: CATSSSDRGLRTGELFF

len: 15
j_gene: TRBJ2-5
v_gene: TRBV15
abundance: many
d_gene: .
CDR3nt: TGTGCCACCAGCAGAGATATTGGGGCGGTGGAGACCCAGTACTTC
CDR3aa: CATSRDIGAVETQYF

len: 13
j_gene: TRBJ2-7
v_gene: TRBV2
abundance: .
d_gene: .
CDR3nt: TGTGCCAGCAGTACCACCCAAGGCTACGAGCAGTACTTC
CDR3aa: CASSTTQGYEQYF

len: 14
j_gene: TRBJ1-3
v_gene: TRBV30
abundance: many
d_gene: .
CDR3nt: TGTGCCTGGACCGGACAGAGCTCTGGAAACACCATATATTTT
CDR3aa: CAWTGQSSGNTIYF

len: 14
j_gene: TRBJ1-3
v_gene: TRBV20-1
abundance: many
d_gene: .
CDR3nt: TGCAGTGCTAGAGCAGGGACTCCTGGAAACACCATATATTTT
CDR3aa: CSARAGTPGNTIYF

len: 14
j_gene: TRBJ2-5
v_gene: TRBV7-3
abundance: many
d_gene: TRBD2
CDR3nt: TGTGCCAGCAGCCCCAGCGGGGACCAGGGGACCCAGTACTTC
CDR3aa: CASSPSGDQGTQYF

len: 15
j_gene: TRBJ1-1
v_gene: TRBV6-5
abundance: many
d_gene: .
CDR3nt: TGTGCCAGCAGTTACTCCCGGGCAATGAACACTGAAGCTTTCTTT
CDR3aa: CASSYSRAMNTEAFF

len: 14
j_gene: TRBJ1-1
v_gene: TRBV20-1
abundance: many
d_gene: .
CDR3nt: TGCAGTGCTAGAGATGTAGGGGGTCTGGGGGAAGCTTTCTTT
CDR3aa: CSARDVGGLGEAFF

len: 15
j_gene: TRBJ2-2
v_gene: TRBV29-1
abundance: many
d_gene: .
CDR3nt: TGCAGCGTTGCCGTGAGTGTTTTGAACACCGGGGAGCTGTTTTTT
CDR3aa: CSVAVSVLNTGELFF

len: 14
j_gene: TRBJ1-1
v_gene: TRBV12-3/TRBV12-4
abundance: many
d_gene: .
CDR3nt: TGTGCCAGCAGTCAGGGACACGGAAACACTGAAGCTTTCTTT
CDR3aa: CASSQGHGNTEAFF

len: 13
j_gene: TRBJ2-7
v_gene: TRBV6-5
abundance: many
d_gene: TRBD1
CDR3nt: TGTGCCAGCAGTTGGGGACAGGGAGGCGAGCAGTACTTC
CDR3aa: CASSWGQGGEQYF

len: 16
j_gene: TRBJ2-5
v_gene: TRBV20-1
abundance: many
d_gene: TRBD2
CDR3nt: TGCAGTGCTCCCTTGGGATTTCGGGGGGACCAAGAGACCCAGTACTTC
CDR3aa: CSAPLGFRGDQETQYF

len: 15
j_gene: TRBJ2-2
v_gene: TRBV11-2
abundance: many
d_gene: TRBD2
CDR3nt: TGTGCCAGCAGACGGATTAGCGGGAGCACCGGGGAGCTGTTTTTT
CDR3aa: CASRRISGSTGELFF

len: 14
j_gene: TRBJ2-1
v_gene: TRBV13
abundance: .
d_gene: TRBD2
CDR3nt: TGTGCCAGCTCTCTAGCGGGGGTAAACAATGAGCAGTTCTTC
CDR3aa: CASSLAGVNNEQFF

len: 12
j_gene: TRBJ1-2
v_gene: TRBV12-3/TRBV12-4
abundance: many
d_gene: .
CDR3nt: TGTGCCAGCAGTCGGACAACGTATGGCTACACCTTC
CDR3aa: CASSRTTYGYTF

len: 15
j_gene: TRBJ1-1
v_gene: TRBV7-6
abundance: many
d_gene: TRBD1
CDR3nt: TGTGCCAGCAGCACAGGGGGTGGCCGAAACACTGAAGCTTTCTTT
CDR3aa: CASSTGGGRNTEAFF

len: 16
j_gene: TRBJ2-3
v_gene: TRBV6-1
abundance: many
d_gene: TRBD2
CDR3nt: TGTGCCAGCATCCCCCGAAGCGGGGGGGCCAAGGATACGCAGTATTTT
CDR3aa: CASIPRSGGAKDTQYF

len: 12
j_gene: TRBJ1-5
v_gene: TRBV7-8
abundance: many
d_gene: .
CDR3nt: TGTGCCAGCAGCTTAGCCCCGCCAGCCCAGCATTTT
CDR3aa: CASSLAPPAQHF

len: 15
j_gene: TRBJ2-4
v_gene: TRBV20-1
abundance: many
d_gene: .
CDR3nt: TGCAGTGCTAGAGATCAAGGCCTAACTACTCCGGCAGGGTACTTC
CDR3aa: CSARDQGLTTPAGYF

len: 15
j_gene: TRBJ2-2
v_gene: TRBV2
abundance: many
d_gene: TRBD1
CDR3nt: TGTGCCAGCAGTGAAAACAGGGGGGACACCGGGGAGCTGTTTTTT
CDR3aa: CASSENRGDTGELFF

len: 15
j_gene: TRBJ2-7
v_gene: TRBV11-2
abundance: many
d_gene: .
CDR3nt: TGTGCCAGCAGCTATGCCGGGGCCCCCGCCGGCGAGCAGTACTTC
CDR3aa: CASSYAGAPAGEQYF

len: 14
j_gene: TRBJ2-2
v_gene: TRBV3-1
abundance: .
d_gene: .
CDR3nt: TGTGCCAGCAGCCAAGGTGGGGCCGGCGGGGAGCTGTTTTTT
CDR3aa: CASSQGGAGGELFF

len: 13
j_gene: TRBJ2-7
v_gene: TRBV2
abundance: many
d_gene: .
CDR3nt: TGTGCCAGCAGTGAAGCGCTGAGGGTCGAGCAGTACTTC
CDR3aa: CASSEALRVEQYF

len: 14
j_gene: TRBJ1-1
v_gene: TRBV12-3/TRBV12-4
abundance: many
d_gene: TRBD1
CDR3nt: TGTGCCAGCAGTTTGACAGGGGAGGTCACTGAAGCTTTCTTT
CDR3aa: CASSLTGEVTEAFF

len: 12
j_gene: TRBJ1-1
v_gene: TRBV6-5
abundance: many
d_gene: .
CDR3nt: TGTGCCAGCACAGGGCAGGGCACTGAAGCTTTCTTT
CDR3aa: CASTGQGTEAFF

len: 14
j_gene: TRBJ2-7
v_gene: TRBV27
abundance: many
d_gene: TRBD2
CDR3nt: TGTGCCAGCAGCGGACTAGCGGTCCCCTACGAGCAGTACTTC
CDR3aa: CASSGLAVPYEQYF

len: 14
j_gene: TRBJ1-5
v_gene: TRBV30
abundance: many
d_gene: .
CDR3nt: TGTGCCTGGAGTGTCCTGGCTAGCAATCAGCCCCAGCATTTT
CDR3aa: CAWSVLASNQPQHF

len: 15
j_gene: TRBJ2-5
v_gene: TRBV3-1
abundance: few
d_gene: .
CDR3nt: TGTGCCAGCAGCCAAATTTTGGGGGCGGGAGAGACCCAGTACTTC
CDR3aa: CASSQILGAGETQYF

len: 12
j_gene: TRBJ1-2
v_gene: TRBV29-1
abundance: many
d_gene: .
CDR3nt: TGCAGCGTCGGGACGGAAGACTATGGCTACACCTTC
CDR3aa: CSVGTEDYGYTF

len: 13
j_gene: TRBJ2-5
v_gene: TRBV2
abundance: .
d_gene: .
CDR3nt: TGTGCCAGCAGTGAGTCTAGACAAGAGACCCAGTACTTC
CDR3aa: CASSESRQETQYF